The rows below give T cell receptor beta chains drawn from one sample of a study of blood T cell repertoires in COVID-19. Using immunoSEQ multiplex PCR, the repertoire was profiled, and TCRdb retains in-frame clones only, with some absent. The repertoire holds roughly 80,000 clones, around four fifths seen once, with 9.5% to 10% in the top ten. Sequences were obtained from peripheral blood. Source of these receptors: a human donor in a cohort sampled during active COVID-19. Both conserved end residues are part of each CDR3. D genes are given only for firm matches. Only part of the rows carry a size: once, few, many, or a class if the clone is expanded.

V	J	size	D	CDR3	DNA
TRBV7-9	TRBJ2-6	.	.	CASSFDLSQLTF	TGTGCCAGCAGCTTTGATCTCTCTCAGCTGACTTTC
TRBV5-4	TRBJ1-2	few	TRBD1	CASSPDRARGYTF	TGTGCCAGCAGCCCCGACAGGGCCAGAGGCTACACCTTC
TRBV5-1	TRBJ1-5	.	.	CASSLGDTQNQPQHF	TGCGCCAGCAGCTTGGGGGACACTCAAAATCAGCCCCAGCATTTT
TRBV18	TRBJ2-6	.	TRBD1	CASSATGGSGANVLTF	TGTGCCAGCTCAGCCACAGGGGGCAGTGGGGCCAACGTCCTGACTTTC
TRBV9	TRBJ1-2	.	TRBD1	CASSVHRGVGNYGYTF	TGTGCCAGCAGCGTTCACAGGGGAGTGGGTAACTATGGCTACACCTTC
TRBV11-3	TRBJ1-5	.	.	CASIGGYSNQPQHF	TGTGCCAGCATCGGGGGATATAGCAATCAGCCCCAGCATTTT
TRBV9	TRBJ2-7	.	TRBD2	CASSVSPAGEQYF	TGTGCCAGCAGCGTTTCTCCAGCGGGAGAGCAGTACTTC
TRBV5-4	TRBJ2-7	.	.	CASSLPQGYEQYF	TGTGCCAGCAGCTTGCCACAGGGCTACGAGCAGTACTTC
TRBV2	TRBJ2-7	.	.	CASLPGLRSYEQYF	TGTGCCAGTTTGCCGGGACTTCGCTCCTACGAGCAGTACTTC
TRBV4-3	TRBJ2-3	once	TRBD2	CASSQGLAGVGDTQYF	TGCGCCAGCAGCCAGGGACTAGCGGGGGTAGGAGATACGCAGTATTTT
TRBV6-2/TRBV6-3	TRBJ2-2	.	TRBD2	CASSLSGGIGELFF	TGTGCCAGCAGTCTGAGCGGGGGGATCGGGGAGCTGTTTTTT
TRBV6-5	TRBJ1-1	.	.	CASSTSRGLVAFF	TGTGCCAGTTCCACCAGCCGGGGGTTGGTAGCTTTCTTT
TRBV6-4	TRBJ2-1	once	.	CASSVEGVSYNEQFF	TGTGCCAGCAGTGTAGAGGGTGTCTCCTACAATGAGCAGTTCTTC
TRBV3-1/TRBV3-2	TRBJ2-7	few	TRBD2	CASSHPPGGYEQYF	TGTGCCAGCAGCCATCCCCCGGGGGGCTACGAGCAGTACTTC
TRBV5-1	TRBJ1-3	.	.	CASSLGLSGNTIYF	TGCGCCAGCAGCCTCGGACTTTCTGGAAACACCATATATTTT
TRBV11-3	TRBJ1-3	.	.	CASSLAPTGSYSGNTIYF	TGTGCCAGCAGCTTAGCGCCGACAGGCAGCTACTCTGGAAACACCATATATTTT
TRBV7-2	TRBJ1-2	.	TRBD1	CASSLGGTGLGGYTF	TGTGCCAGCAGCTTAGGGGGGACAGGGTTGGGTGGCTACACCTTC
TRBV4-3	TRBJ1-1	.	.	CASSQRGEAFF	TGCGCCAGCAGCCAACGGGGGGAAGCTTTCTTT
TRBV5-4	TRBJ2-2	once	TRBD1	CASSSKAGGSTGELFF	TGTGCCAGCAGCTCAAAGGCAGGGGGTAGCACCGGGGAGCTGTTTTTT
TRBV30	TRBJ2-7	.	.	CAWSQGPYEQYF	TGTGCCTGGAGTCAGGGTCCTTACGAGCAGTACTTC
TRBV30	TRBJ1-2	.	.	CAWSYEGYGYTF	TGTGCCTGGAGTTACGAGGGCTATGGCTACACCTTC
TRBV13	TRBJ2-7	once	.	CASSQDLIDEQYF	TGTGCCAGCAGCCAAGATTTAATAGACGAGCAGTACTTC
TRBV6-6	TRBJ1-1	.	.	CASSSQMNTEAFF	TGTGCCAGCAGCTCCCAGATGAACACTGAAGCTTTCTTT
TRBV5-4	TRBJ2-7	.	.	CASRPTSDSYEQYF	TGTGCCAGCAGACCTACTTCTGACTCCTACGAGCAGTACTTC
TRBV11-2	TRBJ1-6	.	TRBD1	CASSSSGTVHSPLHF	TGTGCCAGCAGCTCGTCCGGGACAGTTCATTCACCCCTCCACTTT
TRBV5-1	TRBJ2-1	few	TRBD2	CASSPLAGSYNEQFF	TGCGCCAGCAGTCCACTAGCGGGGTCCTACAATGAGCAGTTCTTC
TRBV18	TRBJ2-7	.	TRBD1	CASSPVIGQGKYEQYF	TGTGCCAGCTCACCCGTTATAGGACAGGGGAAATACGAGCAGTACTTC
TRBV15	TRBJ1-3	.	.	CATSRDTRRSSGNTIYF	TGTGCCACCAGCAGAGATACGCGGCGGTCCTCTGGAAACACCATATATTTT
TRBV9	TRBJ2-7	.	.	CASSGGQGGEQYF	TGTGCCAGCAGCGGGGGGCAGGGTGGCGAGCAGTACTTC
TRBV30	TRBJ1-2	.	.	CAWSSNYGYTF	TGTGCCTGGAGCAGTAACTATGGCTACACCTTC
TRBV20-1	TRBJ1-4	.	.	CSACGQNNNEKLFF	TGCAGTGCTTGTGGACAGAACAATAATGAAAAACTGTTTTTT